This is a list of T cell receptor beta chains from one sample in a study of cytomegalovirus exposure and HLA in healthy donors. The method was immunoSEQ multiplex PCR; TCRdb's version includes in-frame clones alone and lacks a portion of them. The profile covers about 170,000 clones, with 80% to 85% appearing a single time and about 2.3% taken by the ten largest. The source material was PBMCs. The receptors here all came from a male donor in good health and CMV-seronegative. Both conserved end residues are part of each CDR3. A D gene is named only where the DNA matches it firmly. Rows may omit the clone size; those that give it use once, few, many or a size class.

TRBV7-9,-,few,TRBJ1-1,TGTGCCAGCAGCGCACAGGGAAACACTGAAGCTTTCTTT,CASSAQGNTEAFF
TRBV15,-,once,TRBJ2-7,TGTGCCACCAGCAGAGATCCGGCAGGGAAGGAGCAGTACTTC,CATSRDPAGKEQYF
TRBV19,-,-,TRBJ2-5,TGTGCCAGTGGACAGACGGGGCGCAGGGCCCAAGAGACCCAGTACTTC,CASGQTGRRAQETQYF
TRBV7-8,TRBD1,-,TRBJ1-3,TGTGCCAGCAGCTTAGGACTGGGGACAGGGGGAAACACCATATATTTT,CASSLGLGTGGNTIYF
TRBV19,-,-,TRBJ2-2,TGTGCCAGTAGCAAAACTAGGACAGCAAACACCGGGGAGCTGTTTTTT,CASSKTRTANTGELFF
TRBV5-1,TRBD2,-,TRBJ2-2,TGCGCCAGCGGCCGACTAGCGGGGGCCTCGAACACCGGGGAGCTGTTTTTT,CASGRLAGASNTGELFF
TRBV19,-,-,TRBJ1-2,TGTGCCAGTACCCCGGACAGCCTTAACTATGGCTACACCTTC,CASTPDSLNYGYTF
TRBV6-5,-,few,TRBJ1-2,TGTGCCAGCAGGTTGAGGGGGGGAAACTATGGCTACACCTTC,CASRLRGGNYGYTF
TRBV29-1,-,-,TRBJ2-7,TGCAGCGTTGGTGGGGAGTTATCCTACGAGCAGTACTTC,CSVGGELSYEQYF
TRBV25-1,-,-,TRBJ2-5,TGTGCCAGCAGTGGCCGCCGTGTTGGACTCCCCCAAGAGACCCAGTACTTC,CASSGRRVGLPQETQYF
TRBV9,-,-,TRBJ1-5,TGTGCCAGCAGCCCAGGGGCACGGGATCAGCCCCAGCATTTT,CASSPGARDQPQHF
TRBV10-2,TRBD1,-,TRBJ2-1,TGCGCCAGCAGTGGACAGGGCTACAATGAGCAGTTCTTC,CASSGQGYNEQFF
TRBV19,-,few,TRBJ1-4,TGTGCCAGTAGTAGTCTGCGGGGCAGGGCCCGAATACTGTTTTTT,CASSSLRGRARILFF
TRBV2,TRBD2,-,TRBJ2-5,TGTGCCAGCAGGATAGCGGGGAGCCAAGAGACCCAGTACTTC,CASRIAGSQETQYF
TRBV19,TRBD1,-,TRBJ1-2,TGTGCCAGTAGTCCGCCGACAGGGAGGATTGGGAACTATGGCTACACCTTC,CASSPPTGRIGNYGYTF
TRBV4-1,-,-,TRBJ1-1,TGCGCCAGCAGCCCAGCGGGGGCCACTGAAGCTTTCTTT,CASSPAGATEAFF
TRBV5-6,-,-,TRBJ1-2,TGTGCCAGCAGCTTGGGCGTCTATGGCTACACCTTC,CASSLGVYGYTF
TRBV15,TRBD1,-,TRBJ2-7,TGTGCCACCAGCAGGGACCCGGGACAGTTCTACGAGCAGTACTTC,CATSRDPGQFYEQYF
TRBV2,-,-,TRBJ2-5,TGTGCCAGCAGTGAAGGGCAGAACCAAGAGACCCAGTACTTC,CASSEGQNQETQYF
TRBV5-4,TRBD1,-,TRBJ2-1,TGTGCCAGCAGCAGGGACAGGAGCTCCTACAATGAGCAGTTCTTC,CASSRDRSSYNEQFF
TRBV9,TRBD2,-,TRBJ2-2,TGTGCCAGCAGCCCGGGGGGTGGGGTAGGGACCGGGGAGCTGTTTTTT,CASSPGGGVGTGELFF
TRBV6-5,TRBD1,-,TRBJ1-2,TGTGCCAGCAGGGAGGGGACAGCCGGAGACTATGGCTACACCTTC,CASREGTAGDYGYTF
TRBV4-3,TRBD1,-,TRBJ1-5,TGCGCCAGCAGCCAAGGACAGGGAAGCAATCAGCCCCAGCATTTT,CASSQGQGSNQPQHF
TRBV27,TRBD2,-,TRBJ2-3,TGTGCCAGCAGTTTGTTACGCGGGGGGGCCGGGGTTGTAGATACGCAGTATTTT,CASSLLRGGAGVVDTQYF
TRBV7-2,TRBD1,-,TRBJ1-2,TGTGCCAGCAGCCCCAGGGACAGCTATGGCTACACCTTC,CASSPRDSYGYTF
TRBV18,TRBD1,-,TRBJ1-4,TGTGCCAGCTCACCCGGCGGGACAGGGGATGAAAAACTGTTTTTT,CASSPGGTGDEKLFF
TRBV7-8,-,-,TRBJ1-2,TGTGCCAGCAGCTTAGCGCCACAGTTCTATGGCTACACCTTC,CASSLAPQFYGYTF
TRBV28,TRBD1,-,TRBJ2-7,TGTGCCAGCAGTCGGACAGGGCGGTTCTACGAGCAGTACTTC,CASSRTGRFYEQYF
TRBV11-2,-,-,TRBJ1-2,TGTGCCAGCAGCTCAAACCGGGTTGACTATGGCTACACCTTC,CASSSNRVDYGYTF
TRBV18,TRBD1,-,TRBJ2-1,TGTGCCAGCTCACCAGACAGGGTAGCATGGCAGTTCTTC,CASSPDRVAWQFF
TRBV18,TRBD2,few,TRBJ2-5,TGTGCCAGCTCACCACCCGGGGGAGCGGGGTATGGAGAGACCCAGTACTTC,CASSPPGGAGYGETQYF
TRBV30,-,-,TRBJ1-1,TGTGCCTGGAATAACGGGGTTTGGGGCACTGAAGCTTTCTTT,CAWNNGVWGTEAFF
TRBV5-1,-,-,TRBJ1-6,TGCGCCAGCAGCTTGGCAGGGACACTATCTAATTCACCCCTCCACTTT,CASSLAGTLSNSPLHF
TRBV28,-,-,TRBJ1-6,TGTGCCAGCAGTTTCGAGGGGGTTCGAAATTCACCCCTCCACTTT,CASSFEGVRNSPLHF
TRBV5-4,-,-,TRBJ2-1,TGTGCCAGCAGCCACAGGGAGAGCTCCTACAATGAGCAGTTCTTC,CASSHRESSYNEQFF
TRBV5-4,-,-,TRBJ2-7,TGTGCCAGCAGCTCCCCGGGCCAAGGGGGAGAGCAGTACTTC,CASSSPGQGGEQYF
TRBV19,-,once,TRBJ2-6,TGTGCCAGTAGTGGGGAGGGTTGGGGGCGCGGGGCCAACGTCCTGACTTTC,CASSGEGWGRGANVLTF
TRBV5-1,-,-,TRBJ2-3,TGCGCCAGCAGCGCGGAGGCGGGTTATGAGGATACGCAGTATTTT,CASSAEAGYEDTQYF
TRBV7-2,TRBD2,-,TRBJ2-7,TGTGCCACCTCCGCCCCGGGACTACCTACCTACGAGCAGTACTTC,CATSAPGLPTYEQYF
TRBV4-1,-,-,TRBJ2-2,TGCGCCAGCAGCCCCGGAGGTGCTAGTCGTTCCTTCACCGGGGAGCTGTTTTTT,CASSPGGASRSFTGELFF
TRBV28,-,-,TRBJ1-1,TGTGCCAGCAGTTTGCCTCGACATAAAGCTTTCTTT,CASSLPRHKAFF
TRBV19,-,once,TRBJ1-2,TGTGCCAGTAGTTCTGGAGTGGACGCGTCGCGGGGAGACTATGGCTACACCTTC,CASSSGVDASRGDYGYTF
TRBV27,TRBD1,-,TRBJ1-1,TGTGCCAGCAGTTCGGGAGGGACAGGGCGTACTGAAGCTTTCTTT,CASSSGGTGRTEAFF
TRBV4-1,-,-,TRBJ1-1,TGCGCCAGCAGCCAAGCGGGGGGGCGCATCACTGAAGCTTTCTTT,CASSQAGGRITEAFF